These T cell receptor beta chains were read from a single sample in a study of blood T cell repertoires in COVID-19. Method: immunoSEQ multiplex PCR; TCRdb's copy keeps in-frame clones and lacks some. The sample holds 350,000 to 400,000 clones; around 89% are singletons and the top ten take 1.2%. The source material was PBMCs or T cells enriched from blood (not recorded which). These receptor sequences come from a woman aged 18-29 years who had recovered from COVID-19. CDR3s leave out the opening cysteine and the closing phenylalanine or tryptophan. The D gene is left open where the match is weak. Size is stated for part of the rows, as once, few or many counts, or as a class when the clone is expanded.

size | D | V | CDR3
NA | NA | TRBV28 | ASSPRRSSYNSPLH
NA | NA | TRBV3-1/TRBV3-2 | ASSPAGQETQY
NA | TRBD1 | TRBV23-1 | ASSQSGGWYTEAF
few | NA | TRBV3-1/TRBV3-2 | ASSQVDTEAF
NA | TRBD1 | TRBV19 | ASSGDRDQETQY
NA | NA | TRBV2 | ASEGDKNSPLH
NA | TRBD1 | TRBV24-1 | ATSDHAGGGYEQY
NA | TRBD1 | TRBV3-1/TRBV3-2 | ASSPDRVVEKLF
NA | NA | TRBV30 | ASNIYT
NA | NA | TRBV28 | ASSSPRTVATYEQY
NA | NA | TRBV4-1 | ASSQLPDPSNQPQH
NA | NA | TRBV19 | ASRHRAGSGNTIY
NA | TRBD1 | TRBV4-1 | ASSRGQAAYGYT
once | TRBD2 | TRBV7-3 | ASSFSGGSQETQY
NA | TRBD1 | TRBV6-4 | ASSVDRAANTGELF
NA | NA | TRBV7-9 | ASSLAGAAQAQY
NA | NA | TRBV30 | AWSASGGPETEAF
NA | NA | TRBV5-1 | ASSSYQGTEAF
NA | NA | TRBV27 | ASSPNTGPGGYGYT
NA | NA | TRBV5-1 | ASSLPEQGFSVGSYNEQF
NA | NA | TRBV6-4 | ASRRQMNTGELF
NA | TRBD2 | TRBV5-6 | ASSRTSGPYNEQF
NA | TRBD2 | TRBV5-6 | ASSWTSGASYNEQF
NA | NA | TRBV5-1 | ASSLIGTPNTGELF
NA | TRBD1 | TRBV30 | AWSVRIRGRGQPQH
NA | NA | TRBV29-1 | SVQRGGQETYEQY
NA | NA | TRBV2 | ASRPGSLPYEQY
NA | NA | TRBV5-1 | ASSFPGHEQY
NA | NA | TRBV29-1 | SVGGGAYNEQF
NA | NA | TRBV4-2 | ASSQEIRGERPQH
NA | TRBD1 | TRBV5-1 | ASSLGTGGNSPLH
once | NA | TRBV2 | ASSEGLTQGDYGYT
NA | TRBD1 | TRBV7-7 | ASSLGTGSSTDTQY
NA | TRBD1 | TRBV27 | ASSVPGQGNTEAF
few | NA | TRBV19 | ASRGPSSNYGYT
NA | TRBD1 | TRBV10-3 | AIVGTGNTEAF